The 25 T cell receptor beta chains reported below all come from one sample, sequenced in a study of blood T cells in healthy people across ages. A J-beta primer mix and a sample-barcoded 5' primer were used in a second PCR of roughly 7 to 12 cycles. MiXCR was run by TCRdb on the 5' RACE reads, yielding one entry per CDR3 protein. The sample has about 780,000 distinct CDR3 sequences; about half are singletons. Material for sequencing was blood. These receptor sequences come from a man older than 75 in good health.

The chain is built from TRBV5-1 and TRBJ2-5, with TRBD2 identical over 14 bases. The assigned J gene may be wrong: the sequence end matches TRBJ2-7 better. Germline lookup yields CDR1 SGHRS and CDR2 YFSETQ. This CDR3 region has 16 residues. The CDR3: CASSLSPGLAGDEQYF. For the CDR3, the DNA is TGCGCCAGCAGCTTGAGTCCGGGACTAGCGGGAGACGAGCAGTACTTC.

The chain combines TRBV18 with TRBJ2-4, with a weak D call TRBD1 (6 bases). V lost 4 bases and J 12 bases, leaving 10 bases between the germline ends. The CDR3 has 11 residues. The germline gives CDR1 KGHSH, CDR2 LQKENI. CDR3 sequence: CASSLRDNQYF. The CDR3 DNA is TGTGCCAGCTCACTAAGGGACAATCAGTACTTC.

The chain has TRBV7-2 and TRBJ2-5, with a tentative D call TRBD2 (5 bases). Per germline, CDR1 SGHTA and CDR2 FQGNSA. Trimming cost V 5 bases and J 11 bases, with 24 bases left between them. This CDR3 is built from 15 residues. The CDR3 spells CASSGGGTGNNEQYF. The CDR3 bases are TGTGCCAGCAGCGGCGGTGGTACGGGGAACAATGAGCAGTACTTC.

Regarding this clonotype: The junction and the germline gene differ at one end; a read error may be behind it. This chain connects TRBV28 to TRBJ2-1; D may be TRBD2 (5 bases). This CDR3 is built from 16 residues. Looked up from germline, CDR1 is MDHEN and CDR2 is SYDVKM. CDR3 region: CASGLKAASTYNEQFF. CDR3 nucleotides: TGTGCCAGCGGTTTAAAGGCTGCTAGCACTTACAATGAGCAGTTCTTC.

On this clonotype: A much larger clone differs by one base, so this may be a read error. The chain recombines TRBV9 with TRBJ2-7; 10 bases fit TRBD2. Germline CDR1 is SGDLS and CDR2 is YYNGEE. The CDR3 is made up of 17 amino acids. V lost 4 bases to trimming and J lost 5 bases; unmatched junction nucleotides: 15. The CDR3 region is CASSQPPSGSIIDEQYF. CDR3 sequence (DNA): TGTGCCAGCAGCCAACCGCCTAGCGGGAGTATCATCGACGAGCAGTACTTC.

This clonotype was seen a handful of times. CDR3 nucleotides: TGCAGTGCTCTGTCCCGGGGACATAGGGGGGCAGATACGCAGTATTTT. Translating gives CSALSRGHRGADTQYF. This chain uses TRBV20-1 with TRBJ2-3; D tentatively fits TRBD1 or TRBD2 (6 bases each). Germline V CDR1 and CDR2: DFQATT, SNEGSKA (reference sequence). The ends were cut back, 5 bases at V and 4 bases at J, with 22 bases in the middle. CDR3 length: 16 amino acids.

This clonotype was seen ten or more times. The V gene is TRBV6-2 or TRBV6-3, the J gene TRBJ1-5; TRBD1 aligns across 8 bases. This CDR3 spans 16 amino acids. V lost 5 bases and J lost 7; bases outside the gene matches: 13. Germline V gene lookup returns CDR1 MNHEY and CDR2 SVGEGT. The CDR3 nucleotides read TGTGCCAGCAGTGATCCGGGGGACAGGTATAGGCAGCCCCAGCATTTT. The encoded protein is CASSDPGDRYRQPQHF.

V gene TRBV7-2 combines with J gene TRBJ2-2; either TRBD1 or TRBD2 may fit D (5 bases each). CDR1 and CDR2 from the germline V gene are SGHTA and FQGNSA. Trimming removed 6 bases from V and 2 bases from J, with 16 bases in between. There are 16 residues in the CDR3. The CDR3 DNA follows: TGTGCCAGCAGATTAAACCGGGACGTCAACACCGGGGAGCTGTTTTTT. It specifies CASRLNRDVNTGELFF. The variable domain in full, with the rest retrieved from reference TRBV7-2 and TRBJ2-2, is GAGVSQSPSNKVTEKGKDVELRCDPISGHTALYWYRQSLGQGLEFLIYFQGNSAPDKSGLPSDRFSAERTGGSVSTLTIQRTQQEDSAVYLCASRLNRDVNTGELFFGEGSRLTVL.

This clonotype was seen a few times. The chain employs TRBV7-2 and TRBJ2-5; TRBD2 matches at 8 bases. V was clipped by 3 bases and J by 2 bases; unmatched bases: 5. This CDR3 has 15 residues. From germline, CDR1 is SGHTA and CDR2 FQGNSA. CDR3 in amino acids: CASSFQRGPQETQYF. In DNA form, the CDR3 reads TGTGCCAGCAGCTTTCAGCGGGGGCCACAAGAGACCCAGTACTTC.

The chain uses TRBV29-1 and TRBJ2-2; 9 bases are shared with TRBD1. The V segment lost 4 bases and the J segment 6 bases; nucleotides outside the gene matches: 6. CDR1 is SQVTM and CDR2 is ANQGSEA in the germline V gene. The CDR3 runs 14 residues. The CDR3 loop reads CSVARDRGAGELFF. The CDR3 DNA reads as TGCAGCGTTGCGCGTGACAGGGGGGCCGGGGAGCTGTTTTTT.

V and J are TRBV7-3 and TRBJ2-4, with D hard to call. Germline lookup yields CDR1 SGHTA and CDR2 FQGTGA. With 1 base removed from V and 9 bases from J, the gap between germline ends came to 7 bases. The CDR3 sequence is 12 residues long. CDR3 nucleotide sequence: TGTGCCAGCAGCTTAAACGATGGCATTCAGTACTTC. As protein: CASSLNDGIQYF.

The chain carries TRBV19 and TRBJ2-7; 7 bases map to TRBD1. CDR1 is LNHDA and CDR2 is SQIVND in the germline V gene (reference sequence). V gave up 9 bases and J gave up 2 bases; unmatched junction bases: 7. There are 13 residues in the CDR3. CDR3 sequence (DNA): TGTGCCAGCGAGAGGACAGGAACCTACGAGCAGTACTTC. Amino acids: CASERTGTYEQYF.

V is TRBV6-5 and J is TRBJ2-4; D perhaps matches TRBD1 (6 bases). The J call is in doubt because the DNA end fits TRBJ2-7 better. Germline CDR1 reads MNHEY; CDR2 reads SVGAGI. This CDR3 is 13 amino acids long. The CDR3 coding sequence is TGTGCCAGCAGTAATCCACAGGGTTCCGAGCAGTACTTC. Protein product: CASSNPQGSEQYF.

This clonotype was seen many times. The chain couples TRBV2 to TRBJ2-7; TRBD1 matches 7 bases. CDR1 SNHLY and CDR2 FYNNEI come from the germline V gene. V was pared by 9 bases and J by 5 bases, with 10 bases of the junction left unmatched. The CDR3 runs to 13 residues. CDR3 DNA: TGTGCCAGTCTGGACAGGCCGCTCCACGAGCAGTACTTC. This translates into CASLDRPLHEQYF.

This clonotype was recorded a few times. CDR3 nucleotides: TGTGCCACCAGTGACAGGGGACAGGGGGACATTCAGTACTTC. Residues: CATSDRGQGDIQYF. The V gene is TRBV24-1, the J gene TRBJ2-4; 11 bases align to TRBD1. The CDR3 runs 14 residues. CDR1 and CDR2 (germline): KGHDR, SFDVKD. After removal of 4 bases from V and 8 bases from J, the junction contained 3 bases not matched to a gene.

The J gene is TRBJ1-2, the V gene TRBV10-3, with TRBD1 identical over 7 bases. Per the germline V gene, CDR1 is ENHRY and CDR2 is SYGVKD. The CDR3 length is 12 residues. V shed 3 bases and J 12 bases; nucleotides not matched to a gene: 7. For the CDR3, the DNA is TGTGCCATCAGTGAAAGCAGGGGGTCTAACACCTTC. Its protein product is CAISESRGSNTF.

This CDR3 is CSVVAGTRETQYF. The CDR3 bases are TGCAGCGTTGTGGCGGGGACAAGAGAGACCCAGTACTTC. This chain joins TRBV29-1 and TRBJ2-5; D could derive from TRBD1 or TRBD2 (6 bases each). V shed 4 bases and J shed 4 bases, with 13 bases lying between them. CDR1 is SQVTM and CDR2 is ANQGSEA in the germline V gene. The CDR3 sequence is 13 residues long.

CDR3 coding DNA: TGTGCCAGCAGCTGGACTAGCGGGGGGCCCTACAATGAGCAGTTCTTC. Translating it yields CASSWTSGGPYNEQFF. This chain connects TRBV7-2 to TRBJ2-1; 14 nucleotides align to TRBD2. Trimming took 4 bases from V and 2 from J; bases not matched to a gene: 1. This CDR3 has 16 amino acids. The germline gives CDR1 SGHTA, CDR2 FQGNSA.

The J gene is TRBJ2-1, the V gene TRBV28; the D gene is possibly TRBD2 (6 bases). The end of the DNA fits TRBJ2-7 better, so the J call may be wrong. The CDR3 is made up of 15 amino acids. Germline CDR1 and CDR2: MDHEN and SYDVKM. The CDR3 DNA is TGTGCCAGCAGTTCCCCCGGGGGAAACTACAATGAGCAGTACTTC. This translates into CASSSPGGNYNEQYF.

V gene TRBV29-1 combines with J gene TRBJ2-1; TRBD1 matches at 7 bases. Losses at the gene ends were 6 bases for V and 10 bases for J; bases not matched to a gene: 12. This CDR3 comprises 13 residues. CDR1 SQVTM and CDR2 ANQGSEA come from the germline V gene. The DNA for the CDR3 is TGCAGCGTCGAGTCAGGGGGTTCCTACGAGCAGTTCTTC. Residues: CSVESGGSYEQFF.

This sequence joins TRBV20-1 and TRBJ2-7; D possibly corresponds to TRBD2 (9 bases). The V gene lost 2 bases and the J gene lost 2 bases, with 22 bases spanning the gap. The CDR3 is 17 amino acids. Per germline, CDR1 DFQATT and CDR2 SNEGSKA (reference sequence). CDR3 region: CSARTPGGGRETYEQYF. The CDR3 DNA is TGCAGTGCTAGAACCCCAGGGGGCGGGAGGGAGACCTACGAGCAGTACTTC.

On this clonotype itself: One junction end does not reproduce the germline sequence, and a read error may be involved. The chain has TRBV10-3 and TRBJ1-6, with TRBD1 identical over 10 bases. In germline, CDR1 is ENHRY, CDR2 SYGVKD. This CDR3 has 15 residues. The CDR3, as DNA: TGTGCCATCAGGACAGGGGGCGCGGATAATTCACCCCCCCACTTT. Protein product: CAIRTGGADNSPPHF.

CDR3 DNA sequence: TGTGCCATAATGGACGGCTTGAGGGCGAATGAGCAGTTCTTC. Translated, it gives CAIMDGLRANEQFF. The V call is TRBV7-8, the J call TRBJ2-1; possibly TRBD2 for D (5 bases). Trimming took off 10 bases at V and 7 bases at J, with 20 bases between the two ends. The CDR3 spans 14 residues. Germline V lookup: CDR1 SGHVS, CDR2 FQNEAQ.

This chain uses TRBV27 with TRBJ2-5; TRBD2 matches 12 bases. CDR3 length: 15 amino acids. The ends lost 6 bases at V and 1 base at J; junction bases unmatched: 3. The germline V gene has CDR1 MNHEY and CDR2 SMNVEV (reference sequence). Here the CDR3 DNA reads TGTGCCAGCAGGAGGACTAGCGGGATCCAAGAGACCCAGTACTTC. Its protein is CASRRTSGIQETQYF.

The V gene is TRBV7-2, the J gene TRBJ2-7; TRBD2 matches at 8 bases. Germline V lookup: CDR1 SGHTA, CDR2 FQGNSA. CDR3 size: 15 residues. V gave up 8 bases and J gave up 4 bases; unmatched junction bases: 13. CDR3 region: CASGEGSGRGYEQYF. CDR3 nucleotides: TGTGCCAGCGGGGAGGGAAGCGGGAGAGGGTACGAGCAGTACTTC.